The 18 T cell receptor beta chains presented below share a single source sample, sequenced in a study of CD8+CD57+ T cells in acquired aplastic anemia. Patients chosen for sequencing had CD8+CD57+ cells that had expanded, as shown by flow cytometry. Investigators profiled TCR beta VDJ and CDR3 from genomic DNA template. TCRdb reprocessed the reads with MiXCR, giving one entry per CDR3 protein. The table has about half a million distinct CDR3 sequences, 25% to 40% seen once. Sequencing was carried out using sorted CD4+, CD8+, or CD8+CD57+ T cells (not recorded which) from PBMCs. The receptors stem from a human donor with aplastic anemia.

The chain combines TRBV12-3 or TRBV12-4 with TRBJ2-2, with D perhaps matching TRBD1 or TRBD2 (5 bases each). Deletions cut 3 bases from V and 5 bases from J, with 22 bases between. The CDR3 contains 18 residues. The CDR3 sequence is CASSFIRGPIIGTGELFF. CDR3 DNA: TGTGCCAGCAGTTTTATTCGGGGACCTATAATAGGTACCGGGGAGCTGTTTTTT.

The rearrangement links TRBV9 to TRBJ1-1; TRBD1 agrees at 10 bases. V was pared by 3 bases and J by 1 base, with 3 bases of the junction left unmatched. Germline V lookup: CDR1 SGDLS, CDR2 YYNGEE. There are 15 residues in the CDR3. CDR3 region: CASSATGGQNTEAFF. CDR3 DNA: TGTGCCAGCAGCGCGACAGGGGGCCAGAACACTGAAGCTTTCTTT.

Remarks on this clonotype: The junction shows a germline mismatch at one end, possibly a read error. J is TRBJ2-3 and V is TRBV10-3; 15 nucleotides align to TRBD2. CDR1 ENHRY and CDR2 SYGVKD come from the germline V gene. The CDR3 totals 17 residues. The CDR3 protein is CASSPLGLAGGGNTQYF. In DNA, the CDR3 is TGTGCCAGCAGTCCACTGGGACTAGCGGGAGGCGGGAATACGCAGTATTTT.

Comment on this clonotype: Relative to the germline gene, one junction end is altered; a read error may explain this. The rearrangement joins TRBV25-1 to TRBJ1-1; D call uncertain. This CDR3 region has 14 residues. CDR1 and CDR2 (germline): MGHDK, SYGVNS. The CDR3 loop is CASSYGRENTEALF. Here the CDR3 DNA reads TGTGCCAGCAGTTATGGACGGGAGAACACTGAAGCTCTCTTT.

The V call is TRBV5-1, the J call TRBJ2-3; D ambiguous. V dropped 3 bases and J dropped 4 bases, with 9 bases sitting between them. The CDR3 consists of 13 residues. Germline assignment: CDR1 SGHRS and CDR2 YFSETQ. In nucleotides, the CDR3 is TGCGCCAGCAGCTCCTTACGGGCAGATACGCAGTATTTT. It translates to CASSSLRADTQYF.

This clonotype was seen at least ten times. The rearrangement joins TRBV10-3 to TRBJ1-5; D not resolved. This CDR3 has 13 amino acids. Germline CDR1 reads ENHRY; CDR2 reads SYGVKD. V lost 3 bases, J lost 5 bases, and 8 bases lay in between. The CDR3: CAISELGDQPQHF. The CDR3 coding sequence is TGTGCCATCAGTGAACTTGGGGATCAGCCCCAGCATTTT.

This clonotype was observed at least ten times. J is TRBJ1-5 and V is TRBV15; D is possibly TRBD1 (5 bases). The CDR3 extends over 13 amino acids. Germline values: CDR1 LNHNV, CDR2 YYDKDF (reference sequence). The V gene lost 1 base and the J gene lost 7 bases, with 8 bases spanning the gap. The CDR3 DNA follows: TGTGCCACCAGCAGAGGGGGGAAACAGCCCCAGCATTTT. This encodes CATSRGGKQPQHF. The whole variable domain, remainder taken from reference TRBV15 and TRBJ1-5, is DAMVIQNPRYQVTQFGKPVTLSCSQTLNHNVMYWYQQKSSQAPKLLFHYYDKDFNNEADTPDNFQSRRPNTSFCFLDIRSPGLGDTAMYLCATSRGGKQPQHFGDGTRLSIL.

This clonotype was seen repeatedly, ten times or more. The rearrangement uses TRBV6-1 and TRBJ2-7; no clear D. The V and J ends lost 5 bases and 2 bases respectively, with 13 bases between them. Germline V gene sequence: CDR1 MNHNS, CDR2 SASEGT. The length of the CDR3 is 14 residues. The CDR3 sequence: CASSPPTQAYEQYF. DNA for the CDR3: TGTGCCAGCAGTCCCCCGACACAAGCCTACGAGCAGTACTTC.

This clonotype was seen ten or more times. The chain uses TRBV2 and TRBJ1-2, with 7 bases aligning to TRBD1. V was clipped by 7 bases and J by 2 bases; unmatched bases: 7. Germline V gene data show CDR1 as SNHLY and CDR2 as FYNNEI. The CDR3 is made up of 14 amino acids. CDR3 amino acids: CASKQGGLNYGYTF. In DNA form, the CDR3 reads TGTGCCAGCAAGCAGGGGGGCCTAAACTATGGCTACACCTTC.

This clonotype was counted many times. This chain joins TRBV7-3 and TRBJ2-3; the D is unclear. Trimming removed 5 bases from V and 5 bases from J, with 11 bases in between. The CDR3 loop spans 13 amino acids. Germline V lookup: CDR1 SGHTA, CDR2 FQGTGA. This chain's CDR3 is CASSENSGDTQYF. CDR3 DNA: TGTGCCAGCAGCGAAAACTCGGGAGATACGCAGTATTTT. Variable domain in full (rest from reference TRBV7-3 and TRBJ2-3): GAGVSQTPSNKVTEKGKYVELRCDPISGHTALYWYRQSLGQGPEFLIYFQGTGAADDSGLPNDRFFAVRPEGSVSTLKIQRTERGDSAVYLCASSENSGDTQYFGPGTRLTVL.

About this clonotype itself: With a much larger clone just one base away, this may be a read error. Here the CDR3 reads CASGPIQGGSQPQHF. CDR3 DNA sequence: TGCGCCAGCGGACCCATACAGGGAGGGAGTCAGCCCCAGCATTTT. J is TRBJ1-5 and V is TRBV5-1, with D perhaps TRBD1 (6 bases). Germline CDR1 is SGHRS and CDR2 is YFSETQ. The V gene lost 7 bases and the J gene lost 6 bases, with 20 bases spanning the gap. The CDR3 contains 15 residues.

This clonotype was counted between two and nine times. The chain combines TRBV5-1 with TRBJ2-3; D not certain. The V end was cut by 3 bases, the J end by 1 base, with 12 bases between. CDR3 length equals 15 residues. CDR1 and CDR2 (germline): SGHRS, YFSETQ. The CDR3 protein is CASSSRRGGTDTQYF. The DNA for the CDR3 is TGCGCCAGCAGCTCCAGGCGAGGAGGCACAGATACGCAGTATTTT.

The chain employs TRBV7-6 and TRBJ1-4; weak D call: TRBD1 (6 bases). V lost 5 bases and J lost 7, with 20 bases in between. The germline gives CDR1 SGHVS, CDR2 FNYEAQ. This CDR3 is 16 amino acids long. The CDR3 loop reads CASSLGSGASGEKLFF. As DNA, the CDR3 is TGTGCCAGCAGCCTGGGGTCGGGGGCTTCGGGTGAAAAACTGTTTTTT. Looking up the rest from reference TRBV7-6 and TRBJ1-4 gives the full variable domain: GAGVSQSPRYKVTKRGQDVALRCDPISGHVSLYWYRQALGQGPEFLTYFNYEAQQDKSGLPNDRFSAERPEGSISTLTIQRTEQRDSAMYRCASSLGSGASGEKLFFGSGTQLSVL.

In its sample, this clonotype was seen many times. The rearrangement links TRBV19 to TRBJ2-2, with no clear D. The CDR3 runs to 13 residues. Between the trimmed V and J ends, which lost 2 bases and 4 bases, there was a span of 5 bases. The V gene's germline CDR1 is LNHDA and CDR2 SQIVND (reference sequence). The DNA for the CDR3 is TGTGCCAGTAGTATATCGGGCACCGGGGAGCTGTTTTTT. Protein: CASSISGTGELFF.

This chain joins TRBV6-1 and TRBJ1-3; possible D gene TRBD1, 5 bases. Germline V gene sequence: CDR1 MNHNS, CDR2 SASEGT. This CDR3 has 11 amino acids. V gave up 8 bases and J gave up 3 bases, with 5 bases separating them. CDR3 protein: CASGGGNTIYF. For the CDR3, the DNA is TGTGCCAGCGGGGGTGGAAACACCATATATTTT.

The chain recombines TRBV15 with TRBJ2-6; D gene unclear. The CDR3 consists of 13 residues. The germline gives CDR1 LNHNV, CDR2 YYDKDF (reference sequence). The germline V and J ends were trimmed by 0 bases and 3 bases, with 0 bases remaining between them. The CDR3: CATSRDGANVLTF. CDR3 bases: TGTGCCACCAGCAGAGATGGGGCCAACGTCCTGACTTTC.

This clonotype has a count of ten or more. This sequence joins TRBV20-1 and TRBJ1-2; 8 nucleotides match TRBD1. The CDR3 totals 13 residues. Trimming at V came to 3 bases and at J to 11 bases, leaving 11 bases not matched to a gene. The germline CDR1 and CDR2 sequences are DFQATT and SNEGSKA (reference sequence). The CDR3 region is CSASGSGTGGYTF. CDR3 nucleotides: TGCAGTGCTAGTGGGTCGGGGACAGGCGGGTACACCTTC.

The chain combines TRBV2 with TRBJ1-2; 9 bases are shared with TRBD1. CDR3 length: 12 amino acids. V lost 9 bases to trimming and J lost 4 bases; unmatched junction nucleotides: 3. Germline V lookup: CDR1 SNHLY, CDR2 FYNNEI. DNA of the CDR3: TGTGCCAGTAAGGGACAGGGCTATGGCTACACCTTC. Its protein product is CASKGQGYGYTF.